The present T cell receptor (beta chain) was sequenced within a study of blood T cell repertoires in COVID-19. Background on the study: COVID-19 samples collected from the United States, Italy and Spain covered acute and convalescent phases.

Followed over time, Seattle patients had been enrolled while infection was active. Authors' processing steps: Estimated nucleated cell counts came from reference gene primer amplification. TCRdb keeps only in-frame clones here, not all; method: immunoSEQ multiplex PCR. That table is the source of V, J and clone size, and D and trimming were worked out from the DNA. In the table there are 140,000 or so clones, about 85% of which are singletons. The origin of this receptor is a woman between 65 and 79 years old with COVID-19, enrolled during active disease. Source material: peripheral blood.

This CDR3 is CASSEHRGPKTGELFF. The CDR3 nucleotides are TGTGCCAGCAGTGAACACAGGGGGCCTAAGACCGGGGAGCTGTTTTTT. The J gene is TRBJ2-2, the V gene TRBV25-1, with 9 bases identical to TRBD1. The CDR3 runs to 16 residues. Germline V gene lookup returns CDR1 MGHDK and CDR2 SYGVNS. V trimming: 2 bases; J trimming: 5 bases; junction bases outside the gene matches: 6.